A selection of T cell receptor beta chains follows, all from one sample in a study of early T cells in non-severe SARS-CoV-2 infection. TCRdb recomputed calls from the 5' RACE reads with MiXCR, one row per CDR3 protein. The sample carries tens of thousands of distinct CDR3 sequences, 9% to 9.5% recorded once. Sequencing was carried out using whole blood. The receptor set was obtained from an adult who was a healthcare worker with PCR-confirmed SARS-CoV-2 infection or an uninfected control (not recorded which). CDR3s include the opening cysteine and the closing phenylalanine or tryptophan. The D gene is left open where the match is weak. The size field is filled for only some rows; it gives once, few, many or a size class.

D gene	J gene	V gene	clone size	CDR3 DNA	CDR3 protein
TRBD1	TRBJ2-7	TRBV3-1	many	TGTGCCAGCAGCCGAGACAGGGGCCACGAGCAGTACTTC	CASSRDRGHEQYF
.	TRBJ2-7	TRBV6-1	many	TGTGCCAGCAGTACAACAGGGAAGAGCTCCTACGAGCAGTACTTC	CASSTTGKSSYEQYF
TRBD2	TRBJ2-7	TRBV27	many	TGTGCCAGCAGTTTAGGGTGGCGGGGGGCTAGCTCCTACGAGCAGTACTTC	CASSLGWRGASSYEQYF
.	TRBJ1-5	TRBV7-9	.	TGTGCCAGCAGCTTAGCAGGTTATAGCAATCAGCCCCAGCATTTT	CASSLAGYSNQPQHF
TRBD2	TRBJ2-2	TRBV6-5	.	TGTGCCAGCAGTTACTCGGGACTAGCGAGCCACACCGGGGAGCTGTTTTTT	CASSYSGLASHTGELFF
TRBD1	TRBJ1-6	TRBV7-9	many	TGTGCCAGCAGCCTGACAGGGTTTGAATCACCCCTCCACTTT	CASSLTGFESPLHF
.	TRBJ1-1	TRBV24-1	many	TGTGCCACCAGTGTGGGGGTGAACACTGAAGCTTTCTTT	CATSVGVNTEAFF
TRBD2	TRBJ2-3	TRBV29-1	few	TGCAGCGTTCTGGGACTAGATACAGATACGCAGTATTTT	CSVLGLDTDTQYF
.	TRBJ2-7	TRBV10-3	few	TGTGCCATCAGTGAGAGAGAACAGGTGAACGAGCAGTACTTC	CAISEREQVNEQYF
.	TRBJ2-3	TRBV12-3/TRBV12-4	many	TGTGCCAGCAGTTTTTCGGTTGCAGATACGCAGTATTTT	CASSFSVADTQYF
.	TRBJ2-5	TRBV25-1	.	TGTGCCAGCAGTGACCCTACAATCCAAGAGACCCAGTACTTC	CASSDPTIQETQYF
.	TRBJ2-5	TRBV19	few	TGTGCCAGTAGTATAGATCTCGGGGAGACCCAGTACTTC	CASSIDLGETQYF
TRBD2	TRBJ2-5	TRBV20-1	many	TGCAGTGCTGAAACTAGCGGGGGGGTTATGAAGGGAGAGACCCAGTACTTC	CSAETSGGVMKGETQYF
.	TRBJ2-1	TRBV7-3	.	TGTGCCAGCAGCTTAACTTTAGGGGGGGCCTACAATGAGCAGTTCTTC	CASSLTLGGAYNEQFF
TRBD2	TRBJ2-1	TRBV12-3/TRBV12-4	many	TGTGCCAGCAGTTTTGCGGGGGGCCGGAGTGAGCAGTTCTTC	CASSFAGGRSEQFF
TRBD2	TRBJ2-1	TRBV11-1	.	TGTGCCAGCAGCTCTAGCGGGGGGGCGGGTGAGCAGTTCTTC	CASSSSGGAGEQFF
TRBD1	TRBJ1-1	TRBV20-1	many	TGCATGGGACAGGGCATGGCTGAAGCTTTCTTT	CMGQGMAEAFF
.	TRBJ1-1	TRBV3-1	many	TGTGCCAGCAGCCAAGTGGGAGGGGACACTGAAGCTTTCTTT	CASSQVGGDTEAFF
.	TRBJ2-7	TRBV30	many	TGTGCCTGGAGTGTCTGGGGGGCCGACTCCTACGAGCAGTACTTC	CAWSVWGADSYEQYF
.	TRBJ2-7	TRBV5-1	many	TGCGCCAGCAGCTTCGGGGATGGAGGCTACGAGCAGTACTTC	CASSFGDGGYEQYF
.	TRBJ2-5	TRBV6-5	.	TGTGCCAGCAGTCGGAGACAAGAGACCCAGTACTTC	CASSRRQETQYF
.	TRBJ2-7	TRBV20-1	few	TGCAGTGCTAGCGAGGGTCCTACAGGGATGGGGACCTACGAGCAGTACTTC	CSASEGPTGMGTYEQYF
.	TRBJ1-2	TRBV3-1	many	TGTGCCAGCAGCCAAGATATTGGGGATGGCTACACCTTC	CASSQDIGDGYTF
.	TRBJ1-6	TRBV27	many	TGTGCCAGCAGTTCGTCTCTGTGGTCGAGTTCCTATAATTCACCCCTCCACTTT	CASSSSLWSSSYNSPLHF
TRBD1	TRBJ2-5	TRBV29-1	few	TGCAGCGTTGGTACAGGGGGAGGAGAGACCCAGTACTTC	CSVGTGGGETQYF
.	TRBJ2-5	TRBV14	many	TGTGCCAGCAGCCAAGGAACCCAGGGGTGGGAGACCCAGTACTTC	CASSQGTQGWETQYF